The next 28 T cell receptor beta chains were all read from a single sample in a study of OX40 agonist ivuxolimab in advanced cancers. The assay was immunoSEQ multiplex PCR, and TCRdb's table has in-frame clones only and misses some. The sample has 78,000 or so clones; about 93% are singletons. Sequenced material: CD4+ or CD8+ T cells sorted from blood, taken in a trial of the OX40 agonist ivuxolimab. These TCRs come from an adult with an advanced solid tumor such as melanoma, head and neck, liver or kidney cancer.

This sequence joins TRBV4-3 and TRBJ1-2; D perhaps matches TRBD1 (6 bases). V was clipped by 0 bases and J by 11 bases, with 16 bases between them. CDR3 length: 14 amino acids. Looked up from germline, CDR1 is LGHNA and CDR2 is YSLEER. The CDR3 DNA reads as TGCGCCAGCAGCCAAGATCGGGGGCCAAGGGCATACACCTTC. This sequence encodes CASSQDRGPRAYTF.

This clone was detected only once. The genes are TRBV28 and TRBJ2-2; 8 nucleotides line up with TRBD2. Trimming took 6 bases from V and 6 from J; bases not matched to a gene: 6. This CDR3 spans 14 amino acids. Germline lookup yields CDR1 MDHEN and CDR2 SYDVKM. CDR3 protein: CASSLSGISGELFF. CDR3 sequence (DNA): TGTGCCAGCAGCCTTAGCGGGATATCCGGGGAGCTGTTTTTT. The entire variable domain, with the rest obtained from reference TRBV28 and TRBJ2-2, is as follows: DVKVTQSSRYLVKRTGEKVFLECVQDMDHENMFWYRQDPGLGLRLIYFSYDVKMKEKGDIPEGYSVSREKKERFSLILESASTNQTSMYLCASSLSGISGELFFGEGSRLTVL.

J is TRBJ1-1 and V is TRBV19; D is unresolved. This CDR3 has 13 residues. Trimming removed 3 bases from V and 7 bases from J, with 12 bases in between. The germline gives CDR1 LNHDA, CDR2 SQIVND (reference sequence). The CDR3 region has the DNA TGTGCCAGTAGTATGTCGGGGTTGCATGAAGCTTTCTTT. This translates into CASSMSGLHEAFF.

This rearrangement joins TRBV7-6 to TRBJ1-2; D is unclear. The V end lost 6 bases, the J end lost 5 bases, and 13 bases lay between the germline ends. From germline, CDR1 is SGHVS and CDR2 FNYEAQ. The CDR3 length is 13 residues. CDR3 region: CASSNTVGYGYTF. CDR3 DNA sequence: TGTGCCAGCAGTAACACGGTGGGGTATGGCTACACCTTC.

The chain uses TRBV6-5 and TRBJ1-1; D is ambiguous. V was cut by 5 bases and J by 4 bases, with 11 bases left in between. CDR3 length: 13 residues. Germline CDR1 and CDR2: MNHEY and SVGAGI. The CDR3 DNA reads as TGTGCCAGCAGTCCAGGCGCGGGCACTGAAGCTTTCTTT. Protein sequence: CASSPGAGTEAFF.

V is TRBV11-2 and J is TRBJ2-3; 13 positions agree with TRBD2. This CDR3 is 16 amino acids long. Per the germline V gene, CDR1 is SGHAT and CDR2 is FQNNGV. Losses at the gene ends were 3 bases for V and 6 bases for J; bases not matched to a gene: 6. CDR3 in amino acids: CASSLLLTSGRDTQYF. The CDR3 nucleotides are TGTGCCAGCAGCTTGCTCTTGACTAGCGGGAGGGATACGCAGTATTTT.

J is TRBJ1-4 and V is TRBV27, with TRBD1 matching over 10 bases. This CDR3 has 15 residues. Germline V gives CDR1 MNHEY, CDR2 SMNVEV (reference sequence). V lost 6 bases and J lost 8; bases outside the gene matches: 9. The CDR3 sequence is CASRRQGAMREKLFF. The CDR3 region has the DNA TGTGCCAGCAGACGACAGGGGGCGATGAGAGAAAAACTGTTTTTT.

This clone was seen a single time. The chain employs TRBV5-1 and TRBJ2-2, with D maybe TRBD2 (5 bases). Germline V gives CDR1 SGHRS, CDR2 YFSETQ. CDR3 size: 15 residues. The V end lost 1 base, the J end lost 4 bases, and 11 bases lay between the germline ends. CDR3 protein: CASSLLPRGTGELFF. DNA of the CDR3: TGCGCCAGCAGCTTGTTGCCTCGGGGCACCGGGGAGCTGTTTTTT.

CDR3 nucleotide sequence: TGTGCCAGCAGCTTGGTCCCGGGACAGGGACCCTACGAGCAGTACTTC. This encodes CASSLVPGQGPYEQYF. V gene TRBV7-8 combines with J gene TRBJ2-7, with TRBD1 matching over 9 bases. The CDR3 contains 16 residues. V trimming: 3 bases; J trimming: 2 bases; junction bases outside the gene matches: 8. Per germline, CDR1 SGHVS and CDR2 FQNEAQ.

This clone appeared once. The chain has TRBV4-3 and TRBJ2-3, with 11 bases identical to TRBD2. Unmatched junction bases numbered 16, after V lost 0 bases and J lost 2 bases. The length of the CDR3 is 21 residues. Germline lookup yields CDR1 LGHNA and CDR2 YSLEER. CDR3 nucleotide sequence: TGCGCCAGCAGCCAAGATGAGGTGGTAGCGGGAGGGCGGGGTACCACAGATACGCAGTATTTT. Protein: CASSQDEVVAGGRGTTDTQYF.

The chain uses TRBV19 and TRBJ2-5; 10 bases line up with TRBD1. Germline V gives CDR1 LNHDA, CDR2 SQIVND (reference sequence). V trimming: 3 bases; J trimming: 9 bases; junction bases outside the gene matches: 10. The CDR3 is 15 amino acids. Here the CDR3 DNA reads TGTGCCAGTAGTATTGAGGGACAGGGGAAAGATCCCCAGTACTTC. This codes for CASSIEGQGKDPQYF.

The gene calls are TRBV19 and TRBJ2-2; the D is unclear. The CDR3 has 10 residues. Germline-derived CDR1 and CDR2 are LNHDA and SQIVND (reference sequence). Trimming stripped 9 bases from V and 7 bases from J, with 6 bases between. The CDR3 is CASSDGELFF. The CDR3 region has the DNA TGTGCCAGCAGCGACGGGGAGCTGTTTTTT.

The chain carries TRBV5-1 and TRBJ1-1; TRBD1 is a possible D gene (6 bases). This CDR3 is built from 15 residues. Trimming took 4 bases from V and 3 from J, leaving 16 bases between them. Germline lookup yields CDR1 SGHRS and CDR2 YFSETQ. CDR3 nucleotide sequence: TGCGCCAGCAGCCCGTGGGGGCTGGTGGACACTGAAGCTTTCTTT. Protein product: CASSPWGLVDTEAFF.

V usage is TRBV25-1 and J usage is TRBJ2-1; 9 bases align to TRBD2. CDR1 and CDR2 from the germline V gene are MGHDK and SYGVNS. This CDR3 is built from 15 residues. V gave up 3 bases and J gave up 9 bases; unmatched junction bases: 9. The CDR3 reads CASSDSGRGGLEQFF. In DNA, the CDR3 is TGTGCCAGCAGTGATAGCGGGAGAGGGGGACTTGAGCAGTTCTTC.

The rearrangement joins TRBV4-1 to TRBJ2-3; TRBD2 might be the D (6 bases). The CDR3 loop spans 16 amino acids. Looked up from germline, CDR1 is MGHRA and CDR2 is YSYEKL. The germline V and J ends were trimmed by 4 bases and 2 bases, with 16 bases remaining between them. The CDR3: CASSRRITGDTDTQYF. As DNA, the CDR3 is TGCGCCAGCAGCCGCCGAATTACGGGAGACACAGATACGCAGTATTTT.

The J gene is TRBJ2-3, the V gene TRBV11-3, with 9 bases matching TRBD2. CDR1 is SGHNT, CDR2 YENEEA, per germline. The CDR3 contains 16 residues. V gave up 5 bases and J gave up 0 bases; unmatched junction bases: 6. CDR3 loop: CASSTLAGMSTDTQYF. CDR3 DNA sequence: TGTGCCAGCAGCACCCTAGCGGGGATGAGCACAGATACGCAGTATTTT.

The chain recombines TRBV14 with TRBJ1-2; D call uncertain. V lost 0 bases and J lost 4, with 9 bases in between. Germline values: CDR1 SGHDN, CDR2 FVKESK. This CDR3 region has 14 residues. The CDR3 spells CASSQEGRFYGYTF. The CDR3 DNA sequence: TGTGCCAGCAGCCAAGAGGGCAGGTTCTATGGCTACACCTTC.

The J gene is TRBJ2-7, the V gene TRBV11-2; 7 nucleotides line up with TRBD2. The CDR3 is made up of 17 amino acids. Germline V gene data show CDR1 as SGHAT and CDR2 as FQNNGV. V was clipped by 6 bases and J by 0 bases; unmatched bases: 14. The CDR3 DNA reads as TGTGCCAGCAGAGCATGGGGACTACGTTCGAGCTCCTACGAGCAGTACTTC. It specifies CASRAWGLRSSSYEQYF.

This rearrangement joins TRBV9 to TRBJ1-5, with a tentative D call TRBD1 (5 bases). Germline V gives CDR1 SGDLS, CDR2 YYNGEE. V was clipped by 3 bases and J by 0 bases, with 10 bases between them. The CDR3 extends over 15 amino acids. The chain's CDR3 is CASSGGGTSNQPQHF. CDR3 coding DNA: TGTGCCAGCAGCGGCGGCGGGACTAGCAATCAGCCCCAGCATTTT.

The chain uses TRBV28 and TRBJ1-1, with a tentative D call TRBD1 (6 bases). V lost 6 bases and J lost 0, with 14 bases in between. Germline CDR1 reads MDHEN; CDR2 reads SYDVKM. The CDR3 length is 15 residues. The CDR3 here is CASRESRGLNTEAFF. CDR3 DNA sequence: TGTGCCAGCAGGGAGAGCAGGGGTCTGAACACTGAAGCTTTCTTT. The full variable domain, in which reference TRBV28 and TRBJ1-1 provide the parts outside the CDR3, is DVKVTQSSRYLVKRTGEKVFLECVQDMDHENMFWYRQDPGLGLRLIYFSYDVKMKEKGDIPEGYSVSREKKERFSLILESASTNQTSMYLCASRESRGLNTEAFFGQGTRLTVV.

This CDR3 is CASSYGIWGRASYEQYF. In DNA, the CDR3 is TGTGCCAGCAGTTACGGGATCTGGGGACGAGCCTCCTACGAGCAGTACTTC. The chain joins TRBV6-8 to TRBJ2-7; D might be TRBD1 or TRBD2, each matching 5 bases. CDR3 length: 17 residues. The germline CDR1 and CDR2 sequences are MNHGY and SAAAGT. V was trimmed by 2 bases and J by 0 bases, leaving 17 bases between them.

The chain has TRBV2 and TRBJ1-5; 10 bases map to TRBD1. V was clipped by 3 bases and J by 2 bases; unmatched bases: 7. The CDR3 is made up of 17 amino acids. Germline V gene sequence: CDR1 SNHLY, CDR2 FYNNEI. The CDR3 here is CASSDRTGGEGNQPQHF. In DNA form, the CDR3 reads TGTGCCAGCAGTGATAGGACAGGGGGGGAAGGCAATCAGCCCCAGCATTTT.

The gene calls are TRBV4-3 and TRBJ2-3; D is unresolved. Germline V gene lookup returns CDR1 LGHNA and CDR2 YSLEER. Trimming stripped 4 bases from V and 1 base from J, with 6 bases between. CDR3 length: 13 residues. CDR3 protein: CASSRGGTDTQYF. For the CDR3, the DNA is TGCGCCAGCAGCCGCGGCGGCACAGATACGCAGTATTTT.

The chain has TRBV11-2 and TRBJ1-4; no clear D. Germline CDR1 and CDR2: SGHAT and FQNNGV. Trimming left V 4 bases short and J 8 bases short, with 11 bases between. The CDR3 sequence is 13 residues long. The CDR3 DNA reads as TGTGCCAGCAGCTCGGAATCGCGGGAAAAACTGTTTTTT. Protein: CASSSESREKLFF.

The chain links TRBV6-1 to TRBJ1-1; maybe TRBD1 (6 bases). Trimming stripped 5 bases from V and 5 bases from J, with 18 bases between. The germline CDR1 and CDR2 sequences are MNHNS and SASEGT. CDR3 length: 15 amino acids. As DNA, the CDR3 is TGTGCCAGCAGTCCAACTCAGGGGCTAAAAACTGAAGCTTTCTTT. This gives the protein CASSPTQGLKTEAFF.

The chain employs TRBV19 and TRBJ2-3; D assignment may be TRBD1 or TRBD2 (5 bases each). V lost 5 bases to trimming and J lost 8 bases, with 20 bases between them. This CDR3 has 15 amino acids. The germline gives CDR1 LNHDA, CDR2 SQIVND (reference sequence). CDR3 protein: CASSPPGRRQGTQYF. The CDR3 bases are TGTGCCAGTAGTCCTCCGGGACGCAGGCAGGGTACGCAGTATTTT.

The V call is TRBV19, the J call TRBJ2-1; 10 nucleotides match TRBD2. The CDR3 spans 15 residues. After removal of 6 bases from V and 2 bases from J, the junction contained 4 bases not matched to a gene. Germline CDR1 reads LNHDA; CDR2 reads SQIVND (reference sequence). CDR3 DNA sequence: TGTGCCAGTAGCCTAGCGGGAGTACCCTACAATGAGCAGTTCTTC. This gives the protein CASSLAGVPYNEQFF.

The J gene is TRBJ1-1, the V gene TRBV18, with D perhaps TRBD1 (5 bases). V dropped 0 bases and J dropped 1 base, with 9 bases sitting between them. The CDR3 is 15 amino acids. Germline CDR1 is KGHSH and CDR2 is LQKENI. CDR3 bases: TGTGCCAGCTCACCACCGCTAGGACAGAACACTGAAGCTTTCTTT. It encodes CASSPPLGQNTEAFF.